This T cell receptor beta chain was documented in a study of control samples from healthy donors and cancer patients. CDR1 is SGHDT, CDR2 YYEEEE, per germline. The CDR3 runs to 16 residues. V shed 2 bases, J shed 0 bases, and the junction held 4 bases outside the gene matches. Method: immunoSEQ multiplex PCR; TCRdb's copy keeps in-frame clones and lacks some. The sample lists some 95,000 clones, 80% to 90% occurring once. The chain carries TRBV5-6 and TRBJ2-3; 9 positions match TRBD2. Sequenced material: blood. The receptor was derived from a man aged 25 to 40 in good health. The CDR3 nucleotides are TGTGCCAGCAGCTTAATAGCGGGAGCGAGCACAGATACGCAGTATTTT. This sequence encodes CASSLIAGASTDTQYF.